This T cell receptor (beta chain) was documented in a study of blood T cell repertoires in COVID-19. Study summary: The study drew acute and convalescent COVID-19 samples from the United States, Italy and Spain.

Under the authors' procedure: Using reference gene primer amplification, nucleated cell counts were estimated. Repertoires were generated with immunoSEQ multiplex PCR, while TCRdb's copy carries only in-frame clones and drops some. That table is the source of V, J and clone size, and D and trimming were worked out from the DNA. Among approximately 26,000 clones listed, about four fifths were seen once. The CDR3 has 14 amino acids. From germline, CDR1 is MRHNA and CDR2 SNTAGT. The J segment lost 3 bases and the V segment lost 3 bases, leaving 5 bases of the junction unmatched. The chain recombines TRBV6-4 with TRBJ2-7; 7 bases are shared with TRBD1. Source material: peripheral blood. The receptor's source is a human donor in a cohort sampled during active COVID-19. CDR3 loop: CASSEYRGGYEQYF. The CDR3 region has the DNA TGTGCCAGCAGTGAATACAGGGGTGGCTACGAGCAGTACTTC.